Each of the 2 T cell receptor beta chains below was sequenced from the same sample in a study of blood T cell repertoires in COVID-19. Repertoires were generated with immunoSEQ multiplex PCR, while TCRdb's copy carries only in-frame clones and drops some. The table lists approximately 100,000 clones, approximately 84% of them singletons. Sequenced: peripheral blood. The origin of the receptors is a human donor in a cohort sampled during active COVID-19.

The chain has TRBV11-2 and TRBJ2-7; possibly TRBD1 for D (6 bases). The V gene lost 4 bases and the J gene lost 3 bases, with 13 bases spanning the gap. This CDR3 is 14 amino acids long. Germline V gene sequence: CDR1 SGHAT, CDR2 FQNNGV. Here the CDR3 reads CASSSIYRDYEQYF. The CDR3 region has the DNA TGTGCCAGCAGCTCCATCTACAGGGACTACGAGCAGTACTTC. The full variable domain, its missing parts supplied by reference TRBV11-2 and TRBJ2-7, is EAGVAQSPRYKIIEKRQSVAFWCNPISGHATLYWYQQILGQGPKLLIQFQNNGVVDDSQLPKDRFSAERLKGVDSTLKIQPAKLEDSAVYLCASSSIYRDYEQYFGPGTRLTVT.

V is TRBV9 and J is TRBJ2-7, with TRBD1 matching 8 bases. Germline V CDR1 and CDR2: SGDLS, YYNGEE. This CDR3 region has 15 residues. The trim removed 2 bases at V and 2 bases at J, leaving 6 bases unmatched. The CDR3 sequence: CASSVEPGQAYEQYF. In nucleotides, the CDR3 is TGTGCCAGCAGCGTCGAACCGGGACAGGCCTACGAGCAGTACTTC.